A single sample is the source of the 17 T cell receptor beta chains below, sequenced in a study of blood T cell repertoires in COVID-19. Sequencing was performed with immunoSEQ multiplex PCR; in TCRdb, only in-frame clones are kept and a portion is missing. The sample carries roughly 270,000 clones, 75% to 90% recorded once. Sequencing used PBMCs or T cells enriched from blood (not recorded which). The receptors derive from a woman in her 50s who had recovered from COVID-19.

The V call is TRBV14, the J call TRBJ1-3; D is possibly TRBD1 (5 bases). From germline, CDR1 is SGHDN and CDR2 FVKESK. V lost 4 bases to trimming and J lost 0 bases, with 10 bases between them. The CDR3 is 15 residues long. The CDR3 DNA sequence: TGTGCCAGCAGCCTCGACAGATTCTCTGGAAACACCATATATTTT. Its translation: CASSLDRFSGNTIYF.

This clone has only one observation. The CDR3 coding sequence is TGCGCCAGCAGCTCGAGAGGAAGCAATGGATCACCCCTCCACTTT. Amino acid sequence: CASSSRGSNGSPLHF. J is TRBJ1-6 and V is TRBV5-1; no firm D call. The germline gives CDR1 SGHRS, CDR2 YFSETQ. This CDR3 has 15 residues. Trimming cost V 3 bases and J 10 bases, with 17 bases left between them.

The table lists this clone with a few counts. The chain links TRBV6-5 to TRBJ1-1; 7 bases line up with TRBD1. V dropped 3 bases and J dropped 1; count of bases not matched to a gene: 2. The CDR3 contains 14 residues. In germline, CDR1 is MNHEY, CDR2 SVGAGI. The CDR3 loop is CASSYRTGNTEAFF. The CDR3 DNA sequence: TGTGCCAGCAGTTATAGGACAGGGAACACTGAAGCTTTCTTT.

The rearrangement uses TRBV25-1 and TRBJ1-5; possible D gene TRBD1, 6 bases. CDR3 length equals 13 residues. Per the germline V gene, CDR1 is MGHDK and CDR2 is SYGVNS. Between the trimmed V and J ends, which lost 3 bases and 5 bases, there was a span of 8 bases. For the CDR3, the DNA is TGTGCCAGCAGTGACACAGGGTATCAGCCCCAGCATTTT. Translating gives CASSDTGYQPQHF.

This clone was found once. The chain carries TRBV7-6 and TRBJ2-7; TRBD2 agrees at 8 bases. Unmatched junction bases numbered 11, after V lost 5 bases and J lost 5 bases. Looked up from germline, CDR1 is SGHVS and CDR2 is FNYEAQ. The CDR3 has 15 amino acids. The CDR3 is CASSPLAGSLHEQYF. The DNA for the CDR3 is TGTGCCAGCAGCCCCCTAGCGGGTTCTCTCCACGAGCAGTACTTC.

This clone came up once. V gene TRBV5-1 combines with J gene TRBJ2-5; TRBD1 is a possible D gene (5 bases). The V end was cut by 1 base, the J end by 2 bases, with 21 bases between. Germline loops: CDR1 SGHRS, CDR2 YFSETQ. This CDR3 comprises 18 residues. The CDR3 DNA sequence: TGCGCCAGCAGCTTGCGAGACAGTCTCCTAAGAAGACAAGAGACCCAGTACTTC. This sequence encodes CASSLRDSLLRRQETQYF.

The chain recombines TRBV7-2 with TRBJ1-2; D gene unclear. Trimming took 2 bases from V and 8 from J, leaving 18 bases between them. The V gene's germline CDR1 is SGHTA and CDR2 FQGNSA. CDR3 length equals 15 residues. CDR3 sequence (DNA): TGTGCCAGCAGCTTATCCCACACTAACAATCGGGGCTACACCTTC. It specifies CASSLSHTNNRGYTF.

As DNA, the CDR3 is TGTGCCAGCAGCTCAAATGGCTACACCTTC. Protein sequence: CASSSNGYTF. The chain has TRBV9 and TRBJ1-2; D gene unclear. This CDR3 spans 10 amino acids. Germline CDR1 and CDR2: SGDLS and YYNGEE. Trimming shortened V by 4 bases and J by 6 bases, and 4 bases separated the two germline ends. The full variable domain, in which reference TRBV9 and TRBJ1-2 provide the parts outside the CDR3, is DSGVTQTPKHLITATGQRVTLRCSPRSGDLSVYWYQQSLDQGLQFLIQYYNGEERAKGNILERFSAQQFPDLHSELNLSSLELGDSALYFCASSSNGYTFGSGTRLTVV.

V gene TRBV7-2 combines with J gene TRBJ2-7; 7 bases map to TRBD2. The CDR3 extends over 15 amino acids. Per the germline V gene, CDR1 is SGHTA and CDR2 is FQGNSA. Trimming at V came to 5 bases and at J to 5 bases, leaving 12 bases not matched to a gene. The CDR3 coding sequence is TGTGCCAGCAGCCCTGAGGCGCGGGAGTTCAACGAGCAGTACTTC. Amino acids: CASSPEAREFNEQYF.

The rearrangement joins TRBV6-5 to TRBJ1-5; D perhaps matches TRBD1 (5 bases). There are 15 residues in the CDR3. The germline V gene encodes CDR1 MNHEY and CDR2 SVGAGI. Between the trimmed V and J ends, which lost 5 bases and 4 bases, there was a span of 15 bases. The DNA for the CDR3 is TGTGCCAGCAGTATGGCGTCAGGGATGAATCAGCCCCAGCATTTT. Translated: CASSMASGMNQPQHF.

V usage is TRBV9 and J usage is TRBJ1-4, with D possibly being TRBD1 (6 bases). V lost 3 bases and J lost 2, with 11 bases in between. This CDR3 has 15 residues. Germline CDR1 and CDR2: SGDLS and YYNGEE. The CDR3 nucleotides read TGTGCCAGCAGCGAACAGGGTTGGACTAATGAAAAACTGTTTTTT. This translates into CASSEQGWTNEKLFF.

The chain employs TRBV6-5 and TRBJ1-1; D is uncertain. CDR3 length equals 11 residues. Between the trimmed V and J ends, which lost 2 bases and 9 bases, there was a span of 7 bases. The germline V gene encodes CDR1 MNHEY and CDR2 SVGAGI. The CDR3, as DNA: TGTGCCAGCAGTTACCAACAGCAAGCTTTCTTT. It encodes CASSYQQQAFF.

This chain uses TRBV24-1 with TRBJ2-7; TRBD2 might be the D (5 bases). This CDR3 comprises 14 residues. The V end was cut by 2 bases, the J end by 1 base, with 8 bases between. In germline, CDR1 is KGHDR, CDR2 SFDVKD. The CDR3 loop reads CATSDSRGSYEQYF. CDR3 sequence (DNA): TGTGCCACCAGTGATTCACGGGGATCCTACGAGCAGTACTTC.

This chain joins TRBV28 and TRBJ1-1; 10 nucleotides agree with TRBD1. This CDR3 spans 14 amino acids. Germline CDR1 reads MDHEN; CDR2 reads SYDVKM. The V gene end was trimmed by 6 bases and the J gene end by 3 bases; junction bases not matched to a gene: 4. CDR3 region: CASSHGTGDTEAFF. CDR3 DNA: TGTGCCAGCAGCCACGGGACAGGGGACACTGAAGCTTTCTTT.

The chain is built from TRBV5-1 and TRBJ2-7; 9 bases map to TRBD1. Germline loops: CDR1 SGHRS, CDR2 YFSETQ. The CDR3 length is 14 residues. With V trimmed by 3 bases and J by 2 bases, 3 bases remained unmatched. The CDR3 nucleotides read TGCGCCAGCAGCTCTGGGACAGGGCCCTACGAGCAGTACTTC. Encoded protein: CASSSGTGPYEQYF. The entire variable domain, with the rest obtained from reference TRBV5-1 and TRBJ2-7, is as follows: KAGVTQTPRYLIKTRGQQVTLSCSPISGHRSVSWYQQTPGQGLQFLFEYFSETQRNKGNFPGRFSGRQFSNSRSEMNVSTLELGDSALYLCASSSGTGPYEQYFGPGTRLTVT.

This clone has only one observation. The rearrangement uses TRBV15 and TRBJ1-3, with 10 nucleotides matching TRBD1. Germline V gene sequence: CDR1 LNHNV, CDR2 YYDKDF (reference sequence). The CDR3 is 18 residues long. The V and J ends lost 1 base and 4 bases, in that order; junction bases with no gene match: 10. The CDR3 region is CATSRGPGTGVGGNTIYF. CDR3 nucleotides: TGTGCCACCAGCAGAGGGCCTGGGACAGGGGTAGGCGGAAACACCATATATTTT.

This sequence joins TRBV28 and TRBJ1-3, with 8 positions matching TRBD1. J was trimmed by 0 bases and V by 5 bases; bases with no gene match: 3. Germline lookup yields CDR1 MDHEN and CDR2 SYDVKM. The CDR3 runs to 15 residues. The DNA of the CDR3 is TGTGCCAGCAGTCCGACAGGGGTCTCTGGAAACACCATATATTTT. As protein: CASSPTGVSGNTIYF.